These 3 T cell receptor beta chains were sequenced from one sample in a study of shared clonotypes between healthy human individuals. Method: immunoSEQ multiplex PCR; TCRdb's copy keeps in-frame clones and lacks some. Of about 2.1 million clones in the sample, over 85% are singletons; the top ten hold about 1.7%. Naive CD8 cells lacked CD45RO and underwent positive selection for CCR7, leaving out terminally differentiated effector memory CD45RA+ cells. The sample consisted of naive CD8+ T cells from PBMCs. These receptors originate from a man between 18 and 29 years old in good health. Some clones in this sample may be carry-over from other donors' samples.

V and J are TRBV29-1 and TRBJ2-1; 13 bases line up with TRBD2. The CDR3 is 14 amino acids. Germline lookup yields CDR1 SQVTM and CDR2 ANQGSEA. Germline trimming cut 5 bases from V and 4 bases from J; bases unmatched to any gene: 2. CDR3 sequence (DNA): TGCAGCGTTCGGACTAGCGGGAGTTACAATGAGCAGTTCTTC. Translation: CSVRTSGSYNEQFF.

J is TRBJ1-4 and V is TRBV6-7; TRBD1 might be the D (5 bases). TRBV6-7 is placed among ORFs of uncertain function. The CDR3 totals 16 residues. The V end lost 0 bases, the J end lost 3 bases, and 11 bases lay between the germline ends. The CDR3 DNA follows: TGTGCCAGCAGTTACTCCGTTTTGGGGGCTAATGAAAAACTGTTTTTT. Protein: CASSYSVLGANEKLFF.

This chain joins TRBV27 and TRBJ1-2; TRBD1 is a possible D gene (6 bases). CDR1 and CDR2 (germline): MNHEY, SMNVEV (reference sequence). Trimming removed 5 bases from V and 8 bases from J, with 15 bases in between. The length of the CDR3 is 13 residues. The CDR3 protein is CASSPRQDQGYTF. CDR3 coding DNA: TGTGCCAGCAGTCCCCGACAGGACCAGGGCTACACCTTC.